These 15 T cell receptor beta chains originate from one sample sequenced in a study of blood T cell repertoires in COVID-19 (TCRdb year 2020). Library method: the immunoSEQ multiplex PCR assay. TCRdb retrieved this table from immuneACCESS and kept in-frame rearrangements only. Not all clones are present; in checked studies, unresolved V genes account for under half, and no reason is known for the remainder. The sample table holds about 200,000 clones, of which more than 70% were seen once. About 8.1% of the sample goes to the ten largest clones. Input material: PBMCs or T cells enriched from blood (not recorded which). These receptors came from a woman between 18 and 29 years old who had recovered from COVID-19.

The V call is TRBV11-1, the J call TRBJ1-6, with TRBD1 matching over 8 bases. Germline V gene sequence: CDR1 SGHAT, CDR2 FQDESV (reference sequence). V was pared by 5 bases and J by 9 bases, with 12 bases of the junction left unmatched. CDR3 size: 16 residues. CDR3 loop: CASSPGGQGRGSPLHF. CDR3 bases: TGTGCCAGCAGCCCAGGAGGACAGGGCCGTGGTTCACCCCTCCACTTT.

The V and J genes are TRBV28 and TRBJ1-2; D gene ambiguous. This CDR3 is built from 13 residues. V dropped 6 bases and J dropped 7 bases, with 15 bases sitting between them. Germline CDR1 MDHEN, CDR2 SYDVKM. The CDR3 DNA follows: TGTGCCAGCAGCTATACCACCGGCGGTGGCTACACCTTC. This encodes CASSYTTGGGYTF.

This clone was observed a single time. CDR3 in amino acids: CASSLTGNQPQHF. CDR3 sequence (DNA): TGCGCCAGCAGCCTGACAGGGAATCAGCCCCAGCATTTT. This chain joins TRBV5-1 and TRBJ1-5; 7 nucleotides agree with TRBD1. The V segment lost 4 bases and the J segment 4 bases; nucleotides outside the gene matches: 2. This CDR3 region has 13 residues. CDR1 is SGHRS and CDR2 is YFSETQ in the germline V gene.

This clone was counted a few times. This chain joins TRBV28 and TRBJ1-3; the D gene is possibly TRBD1 (6 bases). In germline, CDR1 is MDHEN, CDR2 SYDVKM. Trimming took 5 bases from V and 5 from J, leaving 13 bases between them. The CDR3 spans 14 residues. In nucleotides, the CDR3 is TGTGCCAGCAGTCTCCGGGACACCAGAAACACCATATATTTT. This translates into CASSLRDTRNTIYF.

The chain joins TRBV5-8 to TRBJ1-3; 10 nucleotides align to TRBD1. CDR1 SGHTS and CDR2 YDEGEE come from the germline V gene. The CDR3 consists of 15 residues. V gave up 4 bases and J gave up 14 bases; unmatched junction bases: 15. CDR3 DNA: TGTGCCAGCAGCATCGGACAGGGGGTTAAGGACCGACTATATTTT. Protein: CASSIGQGVKDRLYF.

V is TRBV6-5 and J is TRBJ1-2; 11 bases are a match to TRBD1. The CDR3 extends over 15 amino acids. V was clipped by 5 bases and J by 7 bases; unmatched bases: 9. The germline V gene has CDR1 MNHEY and CDR2 SVGAGI. The CDR3 DNA reads TGTGCCAGCAGTCAGGGGACAGGGGGTATATCTGGCTACACCTTC. It is translated as CASSQGTGGISGYTF.

The V call is TRBV2, the J call TRBJ1-6; 8 bases line up with TRBD1. This CDR3 has 17 amino acids. Losses at the gene ends were 5 bases for V and 1 base for J; bases not matched to a gene: 7. Germline CDR1 is SNHLY and CDR2 is FYNNEI. CDR3: CASSITTGASYNSPLHF. CDR3 sequence (DNA): TGTGCCAGCAGTATAACGACAGGGGCGTCCTATAATTCACCCCTCCACTTT.

The CDR3 here is CASSNLRESRNQPQHF. The DNA for the CDR3 is TGTGCCAGTAGTAACCTGAGGGAGAGCCGCAATCAGCCCCAGCATTTT. The chain employs TRBV19 and TRBJ1-5, with D hard to call. Looked up from germline, CDR1 is LNHDA and CDR2 is SQIVND (reference sequence). The CDR3 has 16 amino acids. The germline V and J ends were trimmed by 4 bases and 2 bases, with 15 bases remaining between them.

This rearrangement joins TRBV9 to TRBJ1-5, with D possibly matching TRBD1 (6 bases). The CDR3 totals 13 residues. Trimming stripped 2 bases from V and 5 bases from J, with 8 bases between. CDR1 and CDR2 from the germline V gene are SGDLS and YYNGEE. CDR3 sequence: CASSVAGDQPQHF. The CDR3 DNA sequence: TGTGCCAGCAGCGTGGCAGGGGATCAGCCCCAGCATTTT.

The chain recombines TRBV27 with TRBJ1-2; D gene uncertain. V lost 5 bases and J 4 bases, leaving 14 bases between the germline ends. This CDR3 region has 14 residues. Germline values: CDR1 MNHEY, CDR2 SMNVEV (reference sequence). CDR3 DNA: TGTGCCAGCAGTGTCACACGTAGCAGCTATGGCTACACCTTC. Amino acids: CASSVTRSSYGYTF.

The chain employs TRBV5-5 and TRBJ1-1; TRBD1 agrees at 7 bases. The germline V gene has CDR1 SGHKS and CDR2 YYEKEE (reference sequence). This CDR3 is built from 13 residues. V shed 5 bases and J 5 bases; nucleotides not matched to a gene: 6. The CDR3 is CASSFQGGTEAFF. CDR3 DNA: TGTGCCAGCAGTTTCCAGGGGGGAACTGAAGCTTTCTTT.

This chain links TRBV4-1 with TRBJ2-5; a weak D match, TRBD2 (5 bases). CDR1 is MGHRA and CDR2 is YSYEKL in the germline V gene. V shed 0 bases and J shed 5 bases, with 22 bases lying between them. The CDR3 runs to 18 residues. The CDR3 protein is CASSQDFKRTFSEETQYF. CDR3 coding DNA: TGCGCCAGCAGCCAAGATTTTAAGAGGACTTTCTCGGAGGAGACCCAGTACTTC.

The V and J genes are TRBV6-2 or TRBV6-3 and TRBJ2-2; 8 bases are a match to TRBD2. CDR1 is MNHEY, CDR2 SVGEGT, per germline. J gave up 3 bases and V 6 bases, and 12 bases lay outside the gene matches. This CDR3 is 17 amino acids long. CDR3 nucleotide sequence: TGTGCCAGCAGATACAACCCCCGGGGGGGCGACACCGGGGAGCTGTTTTTT. This gives the protein CASRYNPRGGDTGELFF.

J is TRBJ1-2 and V is TRBV5-6; D call uncertain. Trimming removed 0 bases from V and 5 bases from J, with 14 bases in between. The CDR3 covers 15 residues. Germline V gene lookup returns CDR1 SGHDT and CDR2 YYEEEE. The CDR3 region has the DNA TGTGCCAGCAGCTTGGCCGCGAGCGCAGTTTATGGCTACACCTTC. The encoded protein is CASSLAASAVYGYTF.

This clone was seen only once. V and J are TRBV28 and TRBJ1-6, with D uncertain. CDR3 size: 16 residues. Germline values: CDR1 MDHEN, CDR2 SYDVKM. V was shortened by 6 bases and J by 0 bases, with 12 bases between the two germline ends. The CDR3 is CASRLTSSSYNSPLHF. DNA for the CDR3: TGTGCCAGCAGACTAACCTCGAGCTCCTATAATTCACCCCTCCACTTT.